This TCR beta chain was retrieved from a study of T cells in Graves' hyperthyroidism and ophthalmopathy. Study-level results: The majority of expanded thyroid clonotypes above 0.001 also appeared in blood. Model predictions of ophthalmopathy came a median approximately 6.2 months before onset. Ophthalmopathy cases were set apart from stable hyperthyroidism by a 13 V-J model.

The CDR3 has 12 residues. Germline lookup yields CDR1 SGHVS and CDR2 FNYEAQ. Concerning this clonotype itself: No antigen is known for it.

Graves' hyperthyroidism qualified as stable when ophthalmopathy did not progress within 18 months. Regions amplified from RNA transcripts were the TCR beta CDR3 regions. A first-round RT-PCR of the TCR CDR3 used the HTBI primer set. One entry per CDR3 protein results from TCRdb running MiXCR on the multiplex PCR reads. The sample has 500,000 to 750,000 distinct CDR3 sequences; around 42% are singletons. The chain uses TRBV7-6 and TRBJ2-7, with 11 bases lining up with TRBD2. The receptor comes from a woman in her late teens or twenties with Graves' hyperthyroidism. What was sequenced was peripheral blood or thyroid tissue (not recorded which). CDR3 nucleotide sequence: TGTGCTAGTGCACTAGCGGGAGCCGAGCAGTACTTC. This sequence encodes CASALAGAEQYF.